This TCR beta chain appears in the sequencing data of a study of blood T cell repertoires in COVID-19. This CDR3 contains 15 residues. Trimming removed 4 bases at V and 1 base at J, with 14 bases between. Germline loops: CDR1 SGDLS, CDR2 YYNGEE. Only in-frame clones appear in the TCRdb table, and some are missing; sequencing was by immunoSEQ multiplex PCR. The table includes about 120,000 clones, 86% detected once. The sequence derives from a middle-aged man with acute or convalescent COVID-19. The chain employs TRBV9 and TRBJ1-1; maybe TRBD1 (5 bases). Sample: peripheral blood. The CDR3 region is CASSPPGHTNTEAFF. Here the CDR3 DNA reads TGTGCCAGCAGCCCTCCCGGACATACGAACACTGAAGCTTTCTTT.